This T cell receptor beta chain was captured by sequencing in a study of cytomegalovirus exposure and HLA in healthy donors. Overall study: HLA-typed donors were the source of about 85 million unique TCRs held in an early data release.

The PCR used 60 Vbeta and 13 Jbeta primers. The method was immunoSEQ multiplex PCR; TCRdb's version includes in-frame clones alone and lacks a portion of them. This table holds hundreds of thousands of clones, roughly 84% found once. Trimming shortened V by 3 bases and J by 7 bases, and 13 bases separated the two germline ends. Germline V CDR1 and CDR2: MNHEY, SMNVEV (reference sequence). The CDR3 consists of 14 residues. Worth noting for this clone: Its specificity is unknown.

Study-level points and caveats: The authors confirmed in vitro that a few CMV-associated chains were specific for CMV antigens. Presence/absence analysis assumed near-uniform sequencing depth across donors. In a later analysis, TCR beta V- and J-gene trimming was associated with a missense DCLRE1C variant.

The sequenced sample consisted of PBMCs. The sequence was obtained from a girl aged 2-10 years in good health and CMV-seronegative. This sequence joins TRBV27 and TRBJ2-1; a weak D match, TRBD2 (5 bases). CDR3 protein: CASSLREKWNEQFF. Written as DNA, the CDR3 is TGTGCCAGCAGTTTGAGGGAGAAATGGAATGAGCAGTTCTTC.